This T cell receptor beta chain was sequenced for a study of yellow fever vaccine responses in identical twins. Using its own MiXCR run on the RT-PCR reads, TCRdb lists one record per CDR3 protein. The sample includes 1,200 or so distinct CDR3 sequences, about four fifths of them seen just once. The CDR3 spans 13 residues. The germline CDR1 and CDR2 sequences are MNHNS and SASEGT. V was clipped by 6 bases and J by 7 bases; unmatched bases: 7. V gene TRBV6-1 combines with J gene TRBJ1-2; 8 positions agree with TRBD1. The material sequenced was T cells from blood (PBMCs), unsorted or a sorted subset (not recorded which), taken before or after yellow fever vaccination (not recorded which). The clonotype originates from a female donor who received the yellow fever vaccine. The CDR3 DNA reads TGTGCCAGCAGGATGCAGGGGGCGGTTGGCTACACCTTC. Its translation is CASRMQGAVGYTF.